The next 10 T cell receptor beta chains were all read from a single sample in a study of tumor-infiltrating lymphocytes in localized non-small cell lung cancer (TCRdb year 2021). Libraries came from the immunoSEQ multiplex PCR assay. The immuneACCESS repertoire file appears here via TCRdb, limited to in-frame rearrangements. These files lack a portion of the clones; in checked studies, under half of the deficit traces to unresolved V genes, and the cause of the others is not known. This sample is represented by about 6,400 clones; about 67% of them were singletons. The top ten constitute 14% of the sample. The sample comprised lung tumor tissue. The receptors here all came from a human donor with non-small cell lung cancer.

This clone was seen only a few times. The gene calls are TRBV11-2 and TRBJ1-2, with no clear D. Trimming pared 0 bases from V and 2 bases from J, leaving 10 bases between. Looked up from germline, CDR1 is SGHAT and CDR2 is FQNNGV. The CDR3 length is 15 residues. Here the CDR3 DNA reads TGTGCCAGCAGCTTAGAAGGGAGCCTCAACTATGGCTACACCTTC. Translation: CASSLEGSLNYGYTF.

J is TRBJ2-1 and V is TRBV13; TRBD2 matches at 7 bases. CDR1 is PRHDT, CDR2 FYEKMQ, per germline (reference sequence). V lost 4 bases and J lost 4; bases outside the gene matches: 7. The CDR3 extends over 15 amino acids. The CDR3 DNA sequence: TGTGCCAGCAGCTCCCCCCCGGGGGGATACAATGAGCAGTTCTTC. It specifies CASSSPPGGYNEQFF.

This sequence joins TRBV15 and TRBJ2-5, with 7 bases fitting TRBD2. The CDR3 length is 16 residues. CDR1 and CDR2 (germline): LNHNV, YYDKDF (reference sequence). V lost 3 bases and J lost 3; bases outside the gene matches: 10. CDR3 protein: CATSRIGAGVEETQYF. Written as DNA, the CDR3 is TGTGCCACCAGCAGGATTGGGGCGGGAGTGGAAGAGACCCAGTACTTC.

This chain connects TRBV7-2 to TRBJ2-2, with a weak D call TRBD1 (5 bases). The germline V gene has CDR1 SGHTA and CDR2 FQGNSA. V was shortened by 0 bases and J by 0 bases, with 8 bases between the two germline ends. The CDR3 has 16 residues. The CDR3 region is CASSLARGANTGELFF. Here the CDR3 DNA reads TGTGCCAGCAGCTTAGCAAGGGGCGCGAACACCGGGGAGCTGTTTTTT.

The chain uses TRBV6-5 and TRBJ1-6; 8 positions match TRBD1. This CDR3 is built from 14 residues. Trimming at V came to 5 bases and at J to 10 bases, leaving 7 bases not matched to a gene. Germline CDR1 and CDR2: MNHEY and SVGAGI. CDR3 sequence reads: CASSPRQGTSPLHF. In DNA, the CDR3 is TGTGCCAGCAGTCCACGACAGGGGACATCACCCCTCCACTTT.

V gene TRBV11-3 combines with J gene TRBJ2-5, with unresolved D. The CDR3 has 12 amino acids. Trimming stripped 1 base from V and 5 bases from J, with 5 bases between. The germline V gene has CDR1 SGHNT and CDR2 YENEEA. DNA for the CDR3: TGTGCCAGCAGCTTAGTCGGGGAGACCCAGTACTTC. Protein sequence: CASSLVGETQYF.

This clone has more than one count but fewer than ten. The chain employs TRBV4-3 and TRBJ1-2; D is ambiguous. The CDR3 sequence is 14 residues long. Germline V gene data show CDR1 as LGHNA and CDR2 as YSLEER. The V and J ends lost 1 base and 4 bases respectively, with 10 bases between them. The CDR3 region is CASSQVGSFYGYTF. The CDR3, as DNA: TGCGCCAGCAGCCAAGTGGGGTCTTTCTATGGCTACACCTTC.

This clone was detected only once. This chain joins TRBV9 and TRBJ2-3, with D tentatively TRBD1 (5 bases). This CDR3 contains 14 residues. Germline CDR1 and CDR2: SGDLS and YYNGEE. Trimming removed 3 bases at V and 0 bases at J, with 8 bases between. The CDR3 spells CASSAQGSTDTQYF. The CDR3 DNA is TGTGCCAGCAGCGCCCAGGGTAGCACAGATACGCAGTATTTT.

This chain uses TRBV9 with TRBJ2-1; D may correspond to TRBD1 or TRBD2 (6 bases each). V shed 4 bases and J shed 3 bases, with 14 bases lying between them. Germline assignment: CDR1 SGDLS and CDR2 YYNGEE. This CDR3 is built from 15 residues. The CDR3 sequence is CASSLVEGGYNEQFF. As DNA, the CDR3 is TGTGCCAGCAGCCTCGTTGAGGGGGGCTACAATGAGCAGTTCTTC.

The chain uses TRBV14 and TRBJ1-6; no reliable D call. Trimming took off 4 bases at V and 9 bases at J, with 10 bases between the two ends. The V gene's germline CDR1 is SGHDN and CDR2 FVKESK. CDR3 length: 13 residues. Here the CDR3 DNA reads TGTGCCAGCAGCCCCCTCGTTTCTTCACCCCTCCACTTT. Its translation is CASSPLVSSPLHF. The entire variable domain, with the rest obtained from reference TRBV14 and TRBJ1-6, is as follows: EAGVTQFPSHSVIEKGQTVTLRCDPISGHDNLYWYRRVMGKEIKFLLHFVKESKQDESGMPNNRFLAERTGGTYSTLKVQPAELEDSGVYFCASSPLVSSPLHFGNGTRLTVT.